The clone carrying this T cell receptor (beta chain) has more than one count but fewer than ten. These data come from a study of T-cell memory formation after mild COVID-19. About the research overall: Among the donors, TCR clusters were largely specific to each donor.

TCRdb analysed the 5' RACE reads with MiXCR anew, one entry per CDR3 protein. This table has more than 400,000 distinct CDR3 sequences, about 20% appearing once. CDR1 MNHNS and CDR2 SASEGT come from the germline V gene. The CDR3 runs to 18 residues. Trimming cost V 5 bases and J 0 bases; bases outside gene matches: 10. The TCR comes from an adult woman who had mild COVID-19 (a few samples of this study predate the infection). Cell type and time point are not known. Sequences were obtained from PBMCs or a T cell subset sorted from them (not recorded which). The genes are TRBV6-1 and TRBJ2-1; 10 nucleotides agree with TRBD2. The CDR3 spells CASSMGGLAGVSYNEQFF. Here the CDR3 DNA reads TGTGCCAGCAGTATGGGGGGGCTAGCGGGAGTCTCCTACAATGAGCAGTTCTTC.